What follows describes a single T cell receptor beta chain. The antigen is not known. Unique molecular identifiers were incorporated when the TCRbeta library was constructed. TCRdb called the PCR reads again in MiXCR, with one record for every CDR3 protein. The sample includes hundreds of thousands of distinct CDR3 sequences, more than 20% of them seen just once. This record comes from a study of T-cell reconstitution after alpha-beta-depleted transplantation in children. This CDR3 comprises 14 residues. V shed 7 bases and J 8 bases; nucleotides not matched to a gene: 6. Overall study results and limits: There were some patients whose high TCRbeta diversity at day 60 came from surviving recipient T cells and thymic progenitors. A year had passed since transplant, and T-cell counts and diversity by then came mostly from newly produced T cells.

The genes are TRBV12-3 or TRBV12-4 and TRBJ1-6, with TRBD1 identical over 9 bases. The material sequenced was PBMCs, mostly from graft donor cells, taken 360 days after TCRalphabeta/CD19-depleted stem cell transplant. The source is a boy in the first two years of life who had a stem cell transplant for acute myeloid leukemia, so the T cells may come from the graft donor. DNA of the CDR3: TGTGCCAGCACCCTCCGGGACAGGGATTCACCCCTCCACTTT. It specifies CASTLRDRDSPLHF.